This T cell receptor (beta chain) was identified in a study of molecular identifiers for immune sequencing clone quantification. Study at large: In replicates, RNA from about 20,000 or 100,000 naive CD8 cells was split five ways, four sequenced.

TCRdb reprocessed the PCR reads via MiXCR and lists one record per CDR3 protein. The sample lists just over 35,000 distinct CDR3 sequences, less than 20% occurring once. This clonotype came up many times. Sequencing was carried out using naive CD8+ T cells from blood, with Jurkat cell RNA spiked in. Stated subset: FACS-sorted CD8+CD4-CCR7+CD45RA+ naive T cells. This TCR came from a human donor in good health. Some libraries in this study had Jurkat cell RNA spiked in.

CDR3 DNA sequence: TGTGCCAGCACCCAGGGGGCCCACACTGAAGCTTTCTTT. Its protein product is CASTQGAHTEAFF. The chain recombines TRBV12-3 or TRBV12-4 with TRBJ1-1, with TRBD1 matching over 8 bases. The trim removed 7 bases at V and 3 bases at J, leaving 4 bases unmatched. CDR3 length equals 13 residues.